These 2 T cell receptor beta chains were sequenced from one sample in a study of a mutant IDH1 vaccine in newly diagnosed glioma. Their specific antigens are unknown. Clones were read by immunoSEQ multiplex PCR, and TCRdb kept only the in-frame ones, dropping some. The sample contains around 28,000 clones, about four fifths of which appear only once. Time point reported: week 23, last vaccination. Each dose delivered 300 ug of mutant IDH1 20-mer peptide subcutaneously with imiquimod. The sequencing here drew on PBMCs, taken from a glioma patient whose treatment included an IDH1 peptide vaccine. These receptors were collected from a woman aged 25-40 years with glioma.

This clone appeared a single time. The chain recombines TRBV30 with TRBJ2-3, with D tentatively TRBD1 or TRBD2 (6 bases each). From germline, CDR1 is GTSNPN and CDR2 SVGIG (reference sequence). V was cut by 3 bases and J by 0 bases, with 10 bases left in between. This CDR3 has 14 amino acids. This CDR3 reads CAWSGGSSTDTQYF. For the CDR3, the DNA is TGTGCCTGGAGCGGGGGCAGCAGCACAGATACGCAGTATTTT.

This clone was counted between two and nine times. The CDR3: CASSLETGGNQPQHF. The CDR3 DNA follows: TGTGCCAGCAGCTTAGAAACAGGGGGCAATCAGCCCCAGCATTTT. The chain employs TRBV7-9 and TRBJ1-5; TRBD1 agrees at 7 bases. Germline V gene data show CDR1 as SEHNR and CDR2 as FQNEAQ (reference sequence). The length of the CDR3 is 15 residues. V was pared by 1 base and J by 2 bases, with 2 bases of the junction left unmatched.